The clone carrying this TCR beta chain was observed a few times. Expressed TCRB transcripts got sequenced, as all isolated RNA was reverse transcribed. Only in-frame clones appear in the TCRdb table, and some are missing; sequencing was by immunoSEQ multiplex PCR. The table includes about 300,000 clones, under 8.5% detected once. This sample is part of a study of beta chain features in type 1 diabetes. The CDR3 totals 15 residues. Germline V gene sequence: CDR1 SNHLY, CDR2 FYNNEI. V was shortened by 4 bases and J by 3 bases, with 12 bases between the two germline ends. The chain recombines TRBV2 with TRBJ1-4; tentative D call: TRBD1 (5 bases). This receptor was taken from a woman younger than 35 in good health. Sequences were obtained from central memory CD4+ T cells from blood. The CDR3 sequence is CASSGQGTSNEKLFF. For the CDR3, the DNA is TGTGCCAGCAGTGGGCAGGGTACGTCTAATGAAAAACTGTTTTTT.